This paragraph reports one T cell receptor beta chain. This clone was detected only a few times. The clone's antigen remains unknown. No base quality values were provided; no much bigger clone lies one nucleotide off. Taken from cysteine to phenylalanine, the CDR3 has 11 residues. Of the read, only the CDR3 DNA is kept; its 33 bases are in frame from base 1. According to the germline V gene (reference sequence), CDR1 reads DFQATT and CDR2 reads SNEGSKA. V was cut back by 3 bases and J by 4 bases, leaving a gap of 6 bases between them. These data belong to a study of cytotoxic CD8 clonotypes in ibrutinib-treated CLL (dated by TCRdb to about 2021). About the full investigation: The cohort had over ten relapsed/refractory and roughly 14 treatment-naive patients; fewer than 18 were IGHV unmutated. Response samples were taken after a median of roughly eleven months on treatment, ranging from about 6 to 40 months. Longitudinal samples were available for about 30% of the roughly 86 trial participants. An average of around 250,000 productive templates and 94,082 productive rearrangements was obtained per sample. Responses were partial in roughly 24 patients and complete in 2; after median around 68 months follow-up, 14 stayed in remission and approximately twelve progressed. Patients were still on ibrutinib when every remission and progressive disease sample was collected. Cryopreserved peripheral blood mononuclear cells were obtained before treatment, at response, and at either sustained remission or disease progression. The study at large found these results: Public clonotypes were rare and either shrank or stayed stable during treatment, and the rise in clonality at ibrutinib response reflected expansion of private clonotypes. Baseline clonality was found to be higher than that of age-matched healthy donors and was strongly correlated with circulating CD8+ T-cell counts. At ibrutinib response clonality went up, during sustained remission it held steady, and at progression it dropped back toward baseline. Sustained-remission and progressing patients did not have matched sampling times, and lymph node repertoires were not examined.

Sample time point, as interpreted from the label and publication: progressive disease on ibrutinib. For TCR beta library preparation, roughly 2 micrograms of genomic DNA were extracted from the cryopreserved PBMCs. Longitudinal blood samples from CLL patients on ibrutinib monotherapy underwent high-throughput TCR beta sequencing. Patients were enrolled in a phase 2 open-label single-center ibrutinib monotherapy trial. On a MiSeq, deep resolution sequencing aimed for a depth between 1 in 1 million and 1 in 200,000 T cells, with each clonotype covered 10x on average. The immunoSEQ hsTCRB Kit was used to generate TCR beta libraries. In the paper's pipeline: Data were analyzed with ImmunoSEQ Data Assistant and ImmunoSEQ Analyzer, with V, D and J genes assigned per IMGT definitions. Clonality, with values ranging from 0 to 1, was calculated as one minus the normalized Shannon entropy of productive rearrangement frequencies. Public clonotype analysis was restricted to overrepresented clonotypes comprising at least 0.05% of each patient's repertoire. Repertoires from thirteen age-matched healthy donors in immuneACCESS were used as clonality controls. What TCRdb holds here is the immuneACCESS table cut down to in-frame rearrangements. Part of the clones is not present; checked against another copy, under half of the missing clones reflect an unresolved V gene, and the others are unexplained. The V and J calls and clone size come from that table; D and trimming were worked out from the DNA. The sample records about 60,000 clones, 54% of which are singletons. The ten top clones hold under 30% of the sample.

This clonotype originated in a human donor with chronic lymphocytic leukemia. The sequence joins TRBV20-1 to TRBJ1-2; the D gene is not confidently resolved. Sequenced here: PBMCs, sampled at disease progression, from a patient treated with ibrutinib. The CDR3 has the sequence CSAREGYGYTF. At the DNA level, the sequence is TGCAGTGCTAGGGAGGGCTATGGCTACACCTTC.